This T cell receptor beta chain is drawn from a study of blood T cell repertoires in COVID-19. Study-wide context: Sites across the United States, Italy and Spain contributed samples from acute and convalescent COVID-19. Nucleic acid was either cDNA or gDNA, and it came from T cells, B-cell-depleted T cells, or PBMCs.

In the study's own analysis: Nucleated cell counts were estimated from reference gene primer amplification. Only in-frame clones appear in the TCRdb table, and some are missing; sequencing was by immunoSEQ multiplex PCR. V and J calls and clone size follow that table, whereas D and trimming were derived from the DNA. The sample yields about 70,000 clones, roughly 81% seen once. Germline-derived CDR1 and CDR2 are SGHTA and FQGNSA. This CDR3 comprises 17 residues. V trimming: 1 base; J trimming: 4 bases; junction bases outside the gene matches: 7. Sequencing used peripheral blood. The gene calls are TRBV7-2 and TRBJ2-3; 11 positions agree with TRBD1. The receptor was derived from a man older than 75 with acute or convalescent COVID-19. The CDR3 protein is CASSLGVDRGHSDTQYF. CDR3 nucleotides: TGTGCCAGCAGCTTAGGGGTGGACAGGGGGCATTCAGATACGCAGTATTTT.